This TCR beta chain was profiled in a study of T cell repertoires in cytomegalovirus infection. Study conclusions and caveats: Within the response measured ex vivo, HLA-C-restricted CMV-specific TCR beta clonotypes were dominant.

The germline V and J ends were trimmed by 0 bases and 6 bases, with 11 bases remaining between them. In germline, CDR1 is DFQATT, CDR2 SNEGSKA (reference sequence). This CDR3 has 14 residues. This clonotype was seen at least ten times. Its antigen is as yet unknown. Via MiXCR, TCRdb re-called the reads, giving one row per CDR3 protein. The table shows about 100,000 distinct CDR3 sequences, with 20% to 30% occurring only once. V is TRBV20-1 and J is TRBJ2-2, with D possibly being TRBD1 (6 bases). Material: CD8+ T cells from PBMCs. This receptor was obtained from a human donor in good health (CMV status not recorded). Some clones in this sample may be carry-over from other donors' samples. The CDR3 DNA reads TGCAGTGCTAGAGATGGGGGCCATCCCGGGGAGCTGTTTTTT. Protein product: CSARDGGHPGELFF.